Detailed here is one T cell receptor beta chain. The antigen it binds to is not known. No quality values exist for individual bases; no much larger clone is one base distant. CDR1 and CDR2 were assigned from the germline V gene as MGHRA and YSYEKL. Trimming accounts for 2 bases at V and 2 bases at J, while the number of junction bases matched to no gene is 2. The CDR3 sequence holds 16 residues, the cysteine and phenylalanine included. Only the CDR3 portion is preserved as DNA: 48 bases, with reading frame beginning at the first base. TCRbeta CDR3 regions were amplified from genomic DNA using the immunoSEQ Assay, a bias-controlled multiplex PCR. The original methods were these. Nucleated cell counts per sample were estimated from amplification of reference gene primers within the assay. To quantify the absolute abundance of each unique TCRbeta CDR3 rearrangement, sequence reads were collapsed and filtered. For each sample, productive Simpson clonality was calculated as the square root of Simpson's diversity index across productive rearrangements. The immuneACCESS repertoire file appears here via TCRdb, limited to in-frame rearrangements. These files lack a portion of the clones; in checked studies, under half of the deficit traces to unresolved V genes, and the cause of the others is not known. The V and J calls and the clone size are those of that table, but D and trimming were determined from the DNA. This sample lists some 69,000 clones; roughly 91% were detected once. The ten largest clones capture under 0.65% of the sample.

In Seattle, one collaborating source enrolled patients while the infection was active and tracked those patients longitudinally over the course of disease. Each collaborating institution followed its own protocols to collect whole blood in K2EDTA tubes. For TCRbeta analysis, collaborators shipped samples in one of three forms: frozen whole blood, isolated PBMCs, or DNA extracted from either of those sample types. The sample comes from a study of blood T cell repertoires in COVID-19 (dated by TCRdb to 2018 to 2020). Regarding the research as a whole: Collaborator samples came from the United States, Italy and Spain and covered acute and convalescent phases of COVID-19. The material from the prospective study consisted of cDNA or gDNA derived from T cells, B-cell-depleted T cells, or PBMCs. Subjects who had been exposed to COVID-19, were actively infected with it, or had recovered from it provided the deeply sampled blood TCRbeta repertoires that made up the dataset. The repertoires were released in a freely available public database meant as a resource for research on the immune response to SARS-CoV-2. Samples were obtained from the ongoing ImmuneRACE study (first 160 participants) and from roughly 1,300 subjects provided by 6 global collaborators. The sample metadata nearly always contained a de-identified subject ID, COVID-19 status, age in years and sex. Where available, HLA class I and class II types were taken from metadata supplied by the sample provider and were not determined by assay-based typing. Study-wide conclusions, independent of this receptor: How much clinical and demographic metadata was included differed by source and by participant, and the metadata was provided uncurated.

Input material: peripheral blood. The origin of this receptor is a man aged 50 or older with COVID-19, enrolled during active disease. The chain links TRBV4-1 with TRBJ2-7, and TRBD2 matches 14 of the central bases. The CDR3 here reads CASSQLTSGRAYEQYF. The bases are TGCGCCAGCAGCCAATTGACTAGCGGGAGGGCCTACGAGCAGTACTTC.